This entry lists 15 T cell receptor beta chains sequenced from one sample in a study of T-cell reconstitution after alpha-beta-depleted transplantation in children. Unique molecular identifiers were incorporated during preparation of the TCRbeta library. TCRdb recomputed calls from the PCR reads with MiXCR, one row per CDR3 protein. The sample comprises about 540,000 distinct CDR3 sequences, around 18% of which are singletons, and approximately 3% rests with the top ten. The material was PBMCs from the stem cell graft donor, obtained from the stem cell graft. The receptors shown here come from a human donor who donated a stem cell graft to a child with acute lymphoblastic leukemia.

This chain links TRBV6-1 with TRBJ1-5; D is undetermined. V lost 6 bases and J 6 bases, leaving 15 bases between the germline ends. Germline V gene data show CDR1 as MNHNS and CDR2 as SASEGT. The CDR3 loop spans 14 amino acids. CDR3 amino acids: CASSRGPGSQPQHF. The CDR3 bases are TGTGCCAGCAGCCGAGGTCCGGGGAGTCAGCCCCAGCATTTT.

This clonotype was seen once. A read error is possible here, since a much larger clone lies one base away. No conserved phenylalanine or tryptophan ends this CDR3, so it is likely a read error. This CDR3 is CSVEGGRQGNSYEQYS. The CDR3, as DNA: TGCAGCGTTGAAGGGGGGCGACAGGGTAATTCCTACGAGCAGTACTCC. The chain recombines TRBV29-1 with TRBJ2-7; 7 bases fit TRBD1. The CDR3 spans 16 residues. V dropped 1 base and J dropped 1; count of bases not matched to a gene: 10. Germline V lookup: CDR1 SQVTM, CDR2 ANQGSEA.

This clonotype was recorded a few times. This chain connects TRBV24-1 to TRBJ2-1, with 12 bases identical to TRBD2. Germline values: CDR1 KGHDR, CDR2 SFDVKD. V shed 4 bases and J 11 bases; nucleotides not matched to a gene: 14. This CDR3 has 17 residues. CDR3 coding DNA: TGTGCCACCAGTGACCCCGGGCTAGCGGGAGGGCCTTGGAAGCAGTTCTTC. It is translated as CATSDPGLAGGPWKQFF.

V gene TRBV20-1 combines with J gene TRBJ2-7, with D hard to call. The V and J ends lost 0 bases and 2 bases respectively, with 8 bases between them. Germline values: CDR1 DFQATT, CDR2 SNEGSKA (reference sequence). CDR3 size: 13 residues. CDR3 bases: TGCAGTGCTAGAGAGGGGTGGGCCTACGAGCAGTACTTC. This translates into CSAREGWAYEQYF.

The chain employs TRBV25-1 and TRBJ2-1; 8 nucleotides agree with TRBD2. The germline gives CDR1 MGHDK, CDR2 SYGVNS. The V gene end was trimmed by 3 bases and the J gene end by 1 base; junction bases not matched to a gene: 5. This CDR3 spans 16 amino acids. Here the CDR3 reads CASSEPERESYNEQFF. CDR3 DNA: TGTGCCAGCAGTGAGCCAGAGCGGGAGTCCTACAATGAGCAGTTCTTC.

This clonotype was found a few times. The chain uses TRBV2 and TRBJ1-1; D is possibly TRBD1 (5 bases). Looked up from germline, CDR1 is SNHLY and CDR2 is FYNNEI. There are 14 residues in the CDR3. V was trimmed by 4 bases and J by 0 bases, leaving 9 bases between them. The CDR3 nucleotides read TGTGCCAGCAGTGGACAGTTCATGAACACTGAAGCTTTCTTT. Translating gives CASSGQFMNTEAFF.

The CDR3, as DNA: TGTGCCAGCTCACCGGGACAGGGGATTATTTACGAGCAGTACTTC. This sequence encodes CASSPGQGIIYEQYF. The genes are TRBV18 and TRBJ2-7, with TRBD1 matching over 10 bases. Germline V gene lookup returns CDR1 KGHSH and CDR2 LQKENI. The CDR3 covers 15 residues. The ends lost 3 bases at V and 4 bases at J; junction bases unmatched: 6.

The chain's CDR3 is CASSLGGGVIYEQYF. The DNA of the CDR3 is TGCGCCAGCAGCTTGGGCGGCGGGGTTATCTACGAGCAGTACTTC. V usage is TRBV5-1 and J usage is TRBJ2-7, with a weak D call TRBD2 (6 bases). The V end was cut by 0 bases, the J end by 3 bases, with 13 bases between. The length of the CDR3 is 15 residues. CDR1 is SGHRS, CDR2 YFSETQ, per germline. The full variable domain, in which reference TRBV5-1 and TRBJ2-7 provide the parts outside the CDR3, is KAGVTQTPRYLIKTRGQQVTLSCSPISGHRSVSWYQQTPGQGLQFLFEYFSETQRNKGNFPGRFSGRQFSNSRSEMNVSTLELGDSALYLCASSLGGGVIYEQYFGPGTRLTVT.

The rearrangement links TRBV20-1 to TRBJ2-7; TRBD1 aligns across 9 bases. There are 14 residues in the CDR3. V lost 2 bases to trimming and J lost 3 bases; unmatched junction nucleotides: 5. The germline V gene encodes CDR1 DFQATT and CDR2 SNEGSKA (reference sequence). The CDR3 DNA sequence: TGCAGTGCTAGACCGCCGGGACAGGGCTACGAGCAGTACTTC. It translates to CSARPPGQGYEQYF.

The chain is built from TRBV5-1 and TRBJ1-2; D remains ambiguous. V was cut by 0 bases and J by 0 bases, with 6 bases left in between. Germline lookup yields CDR1 SGHRS and CDR2 YFSETQ. The CDR3 has 14 residues. The CDR3 DNA follows: TGCGCCAGCAGCTTGGAAAACTCTAACTATGGCTACACCTTC. It encodes CASSLENSNYGYTF.

This CDR3 reads CASSLSSGVYEQYF. The DNA for the CDR3 is TGTGCCAGCAGTTTATCGTCAGGGGTCTACGAGCAGTACTTC. The V and J genes are TRBV27 and TRBJ2-7, with D tentatively TRBD1 (6 bases). This CDR3 has 14 amino acids. From germline, CDR1 is MNHEY and CDR2 SMNVEV (reference sequence). V lost 0 bases and J 3 bases, leaving 9 bases between the germline ends.

This clonotype occurred a few times. The chain couples TRBV12-3 or TRBV12-4 to TRBJ1-3; the D gene is possibly TRBD1 (6 bases). Trimming cost V 6 bases and J 0 bases, with 12 bases left between them. This CDR3 comprises 15 residues. CDR3 bases: TGTGCCAGCAGGCTTACAGGGAGCTCTGGAAACACCATATATTTT. Translating it yields CASRLTGSSGNTIYF.

The chain employs TRBV4-2 and TRBJ2-7; no clear D gene. With 1 base removed from V and 6 bases from J, the gap between germline ends came to 16 bases. Germline assignment: CDR1 LGHNA and CDR2 YNFKEQ. The CDR3 is 15 residues long. This CDR3 reads CASSQGAAFIGEQYF. As DNA, the CDR3 is TGTGCCAGCAGCCAAGGGGCAGCCTTCATAGGCGAGCAGTACTTC.

The table lists this clonotype with a few counts. The chain recombines TRBV7-3 with TRBJ2-3, with 7 positions matching TRBD1. The CDR3 consists of 18 residues. Germline lookup yields CDR1 SGHTA and CDR2 FQGTGA. V lost 2 bases and J lost 0; bases outside the gene matches: 11. This CDR3 reads CASSLLARDSESTDTQYF. CDR3 coding DNA: TGTGCCAGCAGCTTATTAGCCCGGGACAGCGAAAGCACAGATACGCAGTATTTT. The whole variable domain, remainder taken from reference TRBV7-3 and TRBJ2-3, is GAGVSQTPSNKVTEKGKYVELRCDPISGHTALYWYRQSLGQGPEFLIYFQGTGAADDSGLPNDRFFAVRPEGSVSTLKIQRTERGDSAVYLCASSLLARDSESTDTQYFGPGTRLTVL.

This chain links TRBV9 with TRBJ2-1, with D perhaps matching TRBD1 or TRBD2 (5 bases each). The V gene's germline CDR1 is SGDLS and CDR2 YYNGEE. The CDR3 runs 14 residues. V shed 6 bases and J shed 5 bases, with 15 bases lying between them. The CDR3 DNA reads as TGTGCCAGCACCGGGGCTCACGGCGACAATGAGCAGTTCTTC. Residues: CASTGAHGDNEQFF.